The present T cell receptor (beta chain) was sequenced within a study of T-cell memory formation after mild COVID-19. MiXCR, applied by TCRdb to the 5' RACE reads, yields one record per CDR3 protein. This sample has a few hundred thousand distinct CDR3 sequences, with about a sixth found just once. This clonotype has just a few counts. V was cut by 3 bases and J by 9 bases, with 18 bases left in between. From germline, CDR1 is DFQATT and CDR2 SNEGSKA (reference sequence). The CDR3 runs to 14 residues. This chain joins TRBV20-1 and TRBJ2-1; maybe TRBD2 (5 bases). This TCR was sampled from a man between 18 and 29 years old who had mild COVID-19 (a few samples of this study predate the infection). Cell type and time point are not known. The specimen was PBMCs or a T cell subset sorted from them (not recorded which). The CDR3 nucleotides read TGCAGTGCTAGTCCCGGCGGACTCTCTATTGAGCAGTTCTTC. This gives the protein CSASPGGLSIEQFF.